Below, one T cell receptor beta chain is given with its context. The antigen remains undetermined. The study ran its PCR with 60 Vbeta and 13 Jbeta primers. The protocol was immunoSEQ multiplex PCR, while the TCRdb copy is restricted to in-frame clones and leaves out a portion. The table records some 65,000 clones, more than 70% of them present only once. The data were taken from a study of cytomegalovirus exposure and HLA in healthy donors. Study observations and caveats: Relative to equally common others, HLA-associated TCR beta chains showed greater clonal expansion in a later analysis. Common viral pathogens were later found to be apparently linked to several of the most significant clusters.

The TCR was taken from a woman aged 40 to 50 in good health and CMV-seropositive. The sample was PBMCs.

The CDR3 region is CASRTGDTQYF. CDR3 coding DNA: TGTGCCAGCAGGACAGGGGATACGCAGTATTTT. J is TRBJ2-3 and V is TRBV6-4, with TRBD1 matching 7 bases. The V and J ends lost 6 bases and 6 bases, in that order; junction bases with no gene match: 0. The CDR3 totals 11 residues. CDR1 is MRHNA, CDR2 SNTAGT, per germline.